A selection of T cell receptor beta chains follows, all from one sample in a study of OX40 agonist ivuxolimab in advanced cancers. TCRdb keeps only in-frame clones here, not all; method: immunoSEQ multiplex PCR. The table has under 55,000 clones, 85% to 90% seen once. The sample in question was CD4+ or CD8+ T cells sorted from blood, obtained in a trial of the OX40 agonist ivuxolimab. The receptor source for this set is an adult with an advanced solid tumor such as melanoma, head and neck, liver or kidney cancer. Both conserved end residues are part of each CDR3. Fields, in order: D gene, J gene, clone size, V gene, CDR3 protein, CDR3 DNA. D genes are given only for firm matches. Clone sizes are given selectively: once, few, many, or a class where the clone is expanded.

-	TRBJ1-2	once	TRBV23-1	CASSQSIFLVEGDRNSGYTF	TGCGCCAGCAGTCAATCCATTTTTCTGGTGGAAGGGGATAGAAATAGTGGCTACACCTTC
-	TRBJ2-7	-	TRBV5-4	CASSSPTGLPGEQYF	TGTGCCAGCAGCTCCCCGACAGGCCTGCCGGGGGAGCAGTACTTC
TRBD2	TRBJ2-2	-	TRBV11-2	CASSTGTSGFTGELFF	TGTGCCAGCAGCACCGGGACTAGCGGGTTCACCGGGGAGCTGTTTTTT
-	TRBJ1-1	-	TRBV7-3	CASSTSRDTEAFF	TGTGCCAGCAGCACCTCTAGGGACACTGAAGCTTTCTTT
TRBD1	TRBJ2-3	-	TRBV7-3	CASSPKDRGTSSTDTQYF	TGTGCCAGCAGCCCGAAGGACAGGGGGACGTCTAGCACAGATACGCAGTATTTT
-	TRBJ1-6	-	TRBV14	CASSQDQAGNSPLHF	TGTGCCAGCAGCCAAGATCAGGCGGGCAATTCACCCCTCCACTTT
-	TRBJ2-7	-	TRBV6-4	CASSDPDRFFHEQYF	TGTGCCAGCAGTGACCCGGACAGATTCTTCCACGAGCAGTACTTC
-	TRBJ1-1	-	TRBV7-8	CASSLVGAGVGNTEAFF	TGTGCCAGCAGCTTAGTGGGGGCAGGGGTTGGGAACACTGAAGCTTTCTTT
-	TRBJ2-5	-	TRBV18	CASSLGTQETQYF	TGTGCCAGCTCACTAGGTACACAAGAGACCCAGTACTTC
TRBD2	TRBJ2-1	-	TRBV18	CASSPRWELDPGLAFEQFF	TGTGCCAGCTCACCACGATGGGAACTCGACCCGGGACTAGCATTTGAGCAGTTCTTC
TRBD1	TRBJ1-4	-	TRBV2	CASSEATGSYEKLFF	TGTGCCAGCAGTGAGGCGACAGGGTCTTATGAAAAACTGTTTTTT
-	TRBJ2-7	-	TRBV7-2	CASSPRSAPNSYEQYF	TGTGCCAGCAGCCCTCGGTCGGCGCCCAACTCCTACGAGCAGTACTTC
-	TRBJ1-2	-	TRBV6-5	CASRGNYRDNYGYTF	TGTGCCAGCAGGGGGAACTACAGGGACAACTATGGCTACACCTTC
-	TRBJ1-6	-	TRBV5-6	CASSSDRSNSPLHF	TGTGCCAGCAGCTCAGACAGGTCTAATTCACCCCTCCACTTT
TRBD1	TRBJ1-5	once	TRBV10-2	CASSPSRGHQPQHF	TGCGCCAGCAGCCCTTCAAGGGGGCATCAGCCCCAGCATTTT
-	TRBJ1-1	few	TRBV4-2	CASSQSEMNTEAFF	TGTGCCAGCAGCCAGTCCGAGATGAACACTGAAGCTTTCTTT
-	TRBJ2-7	-	TRBV9	CASSVADSNIYEQYF	TGTGCCAGCAGCGTAGCGGACAGCAATATCTACGAGCAGTACTTC
-	TRBJ1-4	-	TRBV18	CASSPDRTTNEKLFF	TGTGCCAGCTCACCAGACAGGACAACTAATGAAAAACTGTTTTTT
TRBD1	TRBJ1-1	-	TRBV19	CASSSPGQGAGFTEAFF	TGTGCCAGTAGTAGCCCCGGACAGGGGGCAGGATTCACTGAAGCTTTCTTT
-	TRBJ1-1	-	TRBV20-1	CSAMVITEAFF	TGCAGTGCTATGGTTATCACTGAAGCTTTCTTT
-	TRBJ1-2	-	TRBV7-9	CASSLAEGNYGYTF	TGTGCCAGCAGCTTAGCCGAGGGCAACTATGGCTACACCTTC
TRBD2	TRBJ2-5	-	TRBV5-1	CASSSTSGGKTQYF	TGCGCCAGCAGCTCGACTAGCGGGGGAAAGACCCAGTACTTC
TRBD1	TRBJ1-4	-	TRBV7-3	CASSSGGTNEKLFF	TGTGCCAGCAGCTCAGGGGGCACTAATGAAAAACTGTTTTTT
-	TRBJ1-2	-	TRBV6-4	CASSDSGREDGYTF	TGTGCCAGCAGTGACTCCGGACGGGAGGATGGCTACACCTTC
-	TRBJ2-5	-	TRBV9	CASSVVGSQETQYF	TGTGCCAGCAGCGTAGTGGGGTCCCAAGAGACCCAGTACTTC
TRBD1	TRBJ1-3	-	TRBV10-3	CAISLGTGTLGNTIYF	TGTGCCATCAGCCTCGGGACAGGGACTCTCGGAAACACCATATATTTT
TRBD1	TRBJ1-1	-	TRBV25-1	CASSDRVTGFNTEAFF	TGTGCCAGCAGTGATAGGGTGACAGGGTTTAACACTGAAGCTTTCTTT
-	TRBJ1-5	-	TRBV6-6	CASSVTGNQPQHF	TGTGCCAGCAGCGTCACAGGGAATCAGCCCCAGCATTTT
-	TRBJ1-4	-	TRBV4-1	CASRKGDTYATNEKLFF	TGCGCCAGCAGGAAAGGGGACACCTATGCAACTAATGAAAAACTGTTTTTT
-	TRBJ1-4	-	TRBV6-5	CASSYSGDANEKLFF	TGTGCCAGCAGTTACTCAGGGGACGCTAATGAAAAACTGTTTTTT
TRBD1	TRBJ1-1	once	TRBV6-5	CASSPFTGGSTEAFF	TGTGCCAGCAGTCCCTTTACAGGGGGGAGTACTGAAGCTTTCTTT
-	TRBJ1-2	-	TRBV19	CASSIVPQGHGYTF	TGTGCCAGTAGTATAGTCCCCCAGGGGCATGGCTACACCTTC
-	TRBJ2-1	few	TRBV9	CASSALADEQFF	TGTGCCAGCAGCGCATTAGCGGATGAGCAGTTCTTC
-	TRBJ1-2	-	TRBV5-1	CASSLGETGGYTF	TGCGCCAGCAGCTTAGGGGAGACAGGTGGCTACACCTTC
-	TRBJ2-1	-	TRBV5-1	CASSLDVGGREFF	TGCGCCAGCAGCTTGGACGTCGGTGGTCGGGAGTTCTTC
-	TRBJ2-7	-	TRBV5-6	CASSLSLGHEQYF	TGTGCCAGCAGCCTATCTTTGGGACATGAGCAGTACTTC
-	TRBJ2-2	-	TRBV2	CASSELEAGELFF	TGTGCCAGCAGTGAACTCGAGGCAGGGGAGCTGTTTTTT
-	TRBJ2-6	once	TRBV19	CASIDRTGRGANVLTF	TGTGCCAGTATCGACCGGACGGGTCGAGGGGCCAACGTCCTGACTTTC
-	TRBJ1-2	-	TRBV6-5	CASSPGTEEGGYTF	TGTGCCAGCAGTCCCGGGACGGAAGAGGGTGGCTACACCTTC
-	TRBJ1-3	-	TRBV2	CASAMGGASGNTIYF	TGTGCCAGCGCCATGGGGGGGGCCTCTGGAAACACCATATATTTT
-	TRBJ1-1	-	TRBV18	CASSPQNTEAFF	TGTGCCAGCTCACCACAGAACACTGAAGCTTTCTTT
-	TRBJ1-2	-	TRBV28	CASRAILYDRYGYTF	TGTGCCAGCAGGGCGATCCTGTACGATAGATATGGCTACACCTTC
TRBD1	TRBJ2-5	few	TRBV18	CASSPALQGAGETQYF	TGTGCCAGCTCACCAGCATTACAGGGGGCCGGGGAGACCCAGTACTTC
-	TRBJ2-3	-	TRBV27	CASTLLNGNTQYF	TGTGCCAGCACCCTCTTAAACGGGAATACGCAGTATTTT
-	TRBJ2-2	-	TRBV4-1	CASSPPMDSYKANTGELFF	TGCGCCAGCAGCCCGCCCATGGACAGCTACAAAGCGAACACCGGGGAGCTGTTTTTT
TRBD2	TRBJ2-3	-	TRBV19	CASSRSGTSGSASTDTQYF	TGTGCCAGTAGTCGTTCCGGGACTAGCGGAAGCGCGAGCACAGATACGCAGTATTTT
TRBD1	TRBJ1-4	-	TRBV7-2	CASSPQGNSNEKLFF	TGTGCCAGCAGCCCACAGGGGAATAGTAATGAAAAACTGTTTTTT
TRBD2	TRBJ2-2	few	TRBV7-6	CASSPRAGGQVGELFF	TGTGCCAGCAGCCCTCGAGCGGGGGGGCAGGTCGGGGAGCTGTTTTTT
-	TRBJ1-2	-	TRBV6-5	CASSYMGARGYTF	TGTGCCAGCAGTTACATGGGGGCAAGAGGCTACACCTTC
TRBD1	TRBJ1-6	few	TRBV5-4	CASTAGGTGGSPLHF	TGTGCCAGCACCGCTGGCGGGACAGGGGGATCACCCCTCCACTTT
-	TRBJ1-3	-	TRBV5-6	CASSLLGSGNTIYF	TGTGCCAGCAGCTTGTTAGGGTCTGGAAACACCATATATTTT
-	TRBJ2-2	-	TRBV5-1	CASSLTVGDVGELFF	TGCGCCAGCAGCCTGACAGTGGGTGATGTCGGGGAGCTGTTTTTT
-	TRBJ1-1	-	TRBV30	CAWSVVESGENTEAFF	TGTGCCTGGAGTGTGGTGGAGTCGGGGGAGAACACTGAAGCTTTCTTT
-	TRBJ1-2	-	TRBV2	CATRASGGYTF	TGTGCCACCAGGGCTTCTGGCGGCTACACCTTC